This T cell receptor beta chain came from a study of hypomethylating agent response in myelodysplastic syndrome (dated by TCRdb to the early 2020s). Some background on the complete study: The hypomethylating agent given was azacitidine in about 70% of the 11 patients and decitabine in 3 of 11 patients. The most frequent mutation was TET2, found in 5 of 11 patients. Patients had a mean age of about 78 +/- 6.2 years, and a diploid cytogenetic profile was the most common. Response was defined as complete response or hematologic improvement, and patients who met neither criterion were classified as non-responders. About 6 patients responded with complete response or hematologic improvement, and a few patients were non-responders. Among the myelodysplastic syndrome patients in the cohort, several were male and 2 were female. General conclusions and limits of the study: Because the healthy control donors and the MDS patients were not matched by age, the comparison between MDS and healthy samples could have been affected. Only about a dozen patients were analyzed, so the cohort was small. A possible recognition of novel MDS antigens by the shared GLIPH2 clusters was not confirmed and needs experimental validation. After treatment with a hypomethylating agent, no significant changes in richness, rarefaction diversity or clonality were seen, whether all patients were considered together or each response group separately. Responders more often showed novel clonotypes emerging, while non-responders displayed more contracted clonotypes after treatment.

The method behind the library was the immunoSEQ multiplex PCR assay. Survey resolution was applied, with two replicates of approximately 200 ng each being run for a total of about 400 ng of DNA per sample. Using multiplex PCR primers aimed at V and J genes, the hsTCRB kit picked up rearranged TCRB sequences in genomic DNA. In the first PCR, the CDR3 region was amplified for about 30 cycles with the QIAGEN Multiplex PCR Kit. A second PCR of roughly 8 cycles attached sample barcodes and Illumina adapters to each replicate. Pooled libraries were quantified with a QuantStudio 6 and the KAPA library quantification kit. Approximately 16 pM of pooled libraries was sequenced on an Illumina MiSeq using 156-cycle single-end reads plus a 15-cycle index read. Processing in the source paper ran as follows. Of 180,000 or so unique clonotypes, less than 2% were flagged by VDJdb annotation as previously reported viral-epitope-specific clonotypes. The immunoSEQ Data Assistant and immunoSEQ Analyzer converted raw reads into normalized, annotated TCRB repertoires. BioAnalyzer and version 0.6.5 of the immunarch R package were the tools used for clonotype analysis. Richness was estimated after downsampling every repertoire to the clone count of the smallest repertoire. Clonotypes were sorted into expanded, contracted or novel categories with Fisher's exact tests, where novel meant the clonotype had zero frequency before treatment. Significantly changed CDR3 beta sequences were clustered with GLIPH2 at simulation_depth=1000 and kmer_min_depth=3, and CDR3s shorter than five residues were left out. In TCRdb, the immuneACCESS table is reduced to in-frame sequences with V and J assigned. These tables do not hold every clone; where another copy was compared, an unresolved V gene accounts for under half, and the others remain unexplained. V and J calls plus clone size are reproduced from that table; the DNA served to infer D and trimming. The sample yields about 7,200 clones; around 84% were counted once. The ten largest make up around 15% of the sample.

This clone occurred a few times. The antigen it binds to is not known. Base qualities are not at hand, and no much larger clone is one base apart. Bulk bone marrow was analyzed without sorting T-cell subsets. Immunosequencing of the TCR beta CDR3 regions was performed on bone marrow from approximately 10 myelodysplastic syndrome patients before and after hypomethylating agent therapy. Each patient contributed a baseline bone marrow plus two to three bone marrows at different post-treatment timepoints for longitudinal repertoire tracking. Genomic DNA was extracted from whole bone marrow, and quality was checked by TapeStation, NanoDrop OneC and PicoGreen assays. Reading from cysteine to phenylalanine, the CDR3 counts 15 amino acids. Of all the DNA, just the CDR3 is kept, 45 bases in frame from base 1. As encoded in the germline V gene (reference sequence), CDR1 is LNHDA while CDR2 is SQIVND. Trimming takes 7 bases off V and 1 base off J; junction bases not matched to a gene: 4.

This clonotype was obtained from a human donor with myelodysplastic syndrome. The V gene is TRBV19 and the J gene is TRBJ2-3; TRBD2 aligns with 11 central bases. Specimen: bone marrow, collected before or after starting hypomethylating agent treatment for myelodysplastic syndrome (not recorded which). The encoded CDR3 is CASTELAGGTDTQYF. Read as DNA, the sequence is TGTGCCAGTACCGAACTAGCGGGGGGCACAGATACGCAGTATTTT.